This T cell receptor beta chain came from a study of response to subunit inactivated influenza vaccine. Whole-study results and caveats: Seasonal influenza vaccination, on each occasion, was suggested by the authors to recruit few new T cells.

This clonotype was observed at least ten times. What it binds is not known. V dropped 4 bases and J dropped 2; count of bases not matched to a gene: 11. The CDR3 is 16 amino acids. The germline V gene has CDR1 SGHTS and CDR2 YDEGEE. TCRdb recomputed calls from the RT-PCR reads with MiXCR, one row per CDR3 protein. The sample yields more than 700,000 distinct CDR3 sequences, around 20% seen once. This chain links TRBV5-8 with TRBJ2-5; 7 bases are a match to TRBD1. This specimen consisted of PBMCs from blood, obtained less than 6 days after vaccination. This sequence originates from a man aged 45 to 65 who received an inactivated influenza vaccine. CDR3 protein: CASSKDLGTVQETQYF. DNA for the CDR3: TGTGCCAGCAGCAAAGATCTCGGGACAGTACAAGAGACCCAGTACTTC. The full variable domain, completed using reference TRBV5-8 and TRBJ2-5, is EAGVTQSPTHLIKTRGQQATLRCSPISGHTSVYWYQQALGLGLQFLLWYDEGEERNRGNFPPRFSGRQFPNYSSELNVNALELEDSALYLCASSKDLGTVQETQYFGPGTRLLVL.